The 3 T cell receptor beta chains below come from one sample, sequenced in a study of control samples from healthy donors and cancer patients. The repertoire was sequenced with immunoSEQ multiplex PCR; TCRdb's copy has only in-frame clones and lacks some. Seen here are about 110,000 clones, just over 90% observed once, and the top ten hold 4% to 4.5%. Sequencing used blood. The receptors stem from a human donor in good health. The donor label of this sample is uncertain.

The chain couples TRBV2 to TRBJ2-2; 12 positions match TRBD2. The CDR3 has 16 residues. Germline-derived CDR1 and CDR2 are SNHLY and FYNNEI. Germline trimming cut 7 bases from V and 4 bases from J; bases unmatched to any gene: 7. Here the CDR3 DNA reads TGTGCCAGCATGGCTAGCGGGGGGGAAAGCACCGGGGAGCTGTTTTTT. Translating gives CASMASGGESTGELFF.

The CDR3 DNA follows: TGTGCCAGCAGCCAAGGTGGCAGCTATAATTCACCCCTCCACTTT. It encodes CASSQGGSYNSPLHF. J is TRBJ1-6 and V is TRBV3-1 (or the pseudogene TRBV3-2); D gene uncertain. The CDR3 consists of 15 residues. V was shortened by 1 base and J by 3 bases, with 7 bases between the two germline ends. Germline CDR1 reads LGHDT; CDR2 reads YNNKEL (reference sequence).

The chain joins TRBV5-1 to TRBJ1-4, with unresolved D. V lost 0 bases and J 5 bases, leaving 11 bases between the germline ends. Germline V gene sequence: CDR1 SGHRS, CDR2 YFSETQ. The CDR3 totals 15 residues. CDR3 residues: CASSLGPKRNEKLFF. The CDR3 coding sequence is TGCGCCAGCAGCTTGGGACCTAAGAGAAATGAAAAACTGTTTTTT.